The 15 T cell receptor beta chains reported below all come from one sample, sequenced in a study of OX40 agonist ivuxolimab in advanced cancers. Clones were sequenced by immunoSEQ multiplex PCR, and TCRdb holds only the in-frame ones, with some missing. The data contain 11,000 or so clones, 75% to 85% of them singletons. This specimen was CD4+ or CD8+ T cells sorted from blood, taken in a trial of the OX40 agonist ivuxolimab. The source of these receptors is an adult with an advanced solid tumor such as melanoma, head and neck, liver or kidney cancer.

The genes are TRBV30 and TRBJ1-3; D remains unclear. V lost 4 bases, J lost 0 bases, and 10 bases lay in between. Germline V gives CDR1 GTSNPN, CDR2 SVGIG (reference sequence). The CDR3 is 14 residues long. CDR3 residues: CAWKPRSSGNTIYF. The CDR3 DNA reads TGTGCCTGGAAGCCGAGGTCCTCTGGAAACACCATATATTTT.

The gene calls are TRBV5-6 and TRBJ2-5; tentatively, D is TRBD2 (5 bases). This CDR3 contains 12 residues. Germline V gene lookup returns CDR1 SGHDT and CDR2 YYEEEE. The ends were cut back, 4 bases at V and 5 bases at J, with 9 bases in the middle. The CDR3, as DNA: TGTGCCAGCAGCCCGGGCGGGGAGACCCAGTACTTC. As protein: CASSPGGETQYF.

The chain recombines TRBV27 with TRBJ2-1; the match to TRBD1 covers 9 bases. The CDR3 sequence is 16 residues long. CDR1 is MNHEY, CDR2 SMNVEV, per germline (reference sequence). Trimming at V came to 7 bases and at J to 6 bases, leaving 13 bases not matched to a gene. CDR3 nucleotides: TGTGCCAGCAATGCCCTGGGGACAGGGCTCCGCAATGAGCAGTTCTTC. Translation: CASNALGTGLRNEQFF.

This clone has a handful of counts. The rearrangement uses TRBV4-1 and TRBJ2-7, with 10 nucleotides matching TRBD2. CDR1 and CDR2 (germline): MGHRA, YSYEKL. CDR3 length equals 15 residues. V lost 1 base, J lost 3 bases, and 3 bases stayed unmatched. The CDR3 spells CASSQGASGSYEQYF. The CDR3 nucleotides are TGCGCCAGCAGCCAAGGGGCTAGCGGGAGCTACGAGCAGTACTTC.

V gene TRBV6-1 combines with J gene TRBJ2-7; D assignment may be TRBD1 or TRBD2 (5 bases each). Deletions cut 8 bases from V and 6 bases from J, with 11 bases between. The CDR3 consists of 11 residues. Per germline, CDR1 MNHNS and CDR2 SASEGT. The CDR3 sequence: CASQNGAEQYF. CDR3 coding DNA: TGTGCCAGCCAAAACGGGGCCGAGCAGTACTTC.

J is TRBJ2-5 and V is TRBV7-9; D may be TRBD1 or TRBD2 (7 bases each). The ends were cut back, 5 bases at V and 4 bases at J, with 20 bases in the middle. Germline CDR1 reads SEHNR; CDR2 reads FQNEAQ (reference sequence). This CDR3 is 16 amino acids long. The CDR3 sequence: CASSKGPQGGRETQYF. Written as DNA, the CDR3 is TGTGCCAGCAGCAAGGGGCCTCAGGGGGGGCGAGAGACCCAGTACTTC.

The rearrangement links TRBV6-1 to TRBJ1-1; D ambiguous. Germline V gives CDR1 MNHNS, CDR2 SASEGT. The CDR3 totals 20 residues. Trimming pared 4 bases from V and 4 bases from J, leaving 31 bases between. CDR3 sequence reads: CASSVKWAIGRARESTEAFF. The CDR3 nucleotides read TGTGCCAGCAGTGTCAAGTGGGCCATTGGAAGGGCCCGGGAAAGCACTGAAGCTTTCTTT.

J is TRBJ2-7 and V is TRBV10-1, with D unclear. V was clipped by 8 bases and J by 5 bases, with 4 bases between them. The CDR3 length is 9 residues. The germline V gene has CDR1 WNHNN and CDR2 SYGVQD (reference sequence). Written as DNA, the CDR3 is TGCGCCAGCCGGGACGAGCAGTACTTC. Protein product: CASRDEQYF.

V and J are TRBV25-1 and TRBJ1-1, with 9 bases lining up with TRBD1. This CDR3 is built from 11 residues. Germline V CDR1 and CDR2: MGHDK, SYGVNS. Germline trimming cut 7 bases from V and 11 bases from J; bases unmatched to any gene: 5. The chain's CDR3 is CASTQGAKAFF. The CDR3 region has the DNA TGTGCCAGCACACAGGGGGCTAAGGCTTTCTTT.

This clone was counted a single time. The genes are TRBV5-5 and TRBJ2-7, with D unclear. V was cut by 2 bases and J by 3 bases, with 6 bases left in between. This CDR3 spans 12 amino acids. CDR1 SGHKS and CDR2 YYEKEE come from the germline V gene (reference sequence). CDR3 in amino acids: CASSLVGYEQYF. The CDR3 DNA sequence: TGTGCCAGCAGCTTAGTTGGCTACGAGCAGTACTTC. Looking up the rest from reference TRBV5-5 and TRBJ2-7 gives the full variable domain: DAGVTQSPTHLIKTRGQQVTLRCSPISGHKSVSWYQQVLGQGPQFIFQYYEKEERGRGNFPDRFSARQFPNYSSELNVNALLLGDSALYLCASSLVGYEQYFGPGTRLTVT.

The chain links TRBV9 to TRBJ2-1, with unresolved D. Germline V CDR1 and CDR2: SGDLS, YYNGEE. Trimming pared 3 bases from V and 1 base from J, leaving 5 bases between. The CDR3 length is 13 residues. This CDR3 is CASSAVSYNEQFF. In DNA form, the CDR3 reads TGTGCCAGCAGCGCCGTGTCCTACAATGAGCAGTTCTTC.

The genes are TRBV6-1 and TRBJ2-7; D not certain. Trimming stripped 6 bases from V and 0 bases from J, with 6 bases between. From germline, CDR1 is MNHNS and CDR2 SASEGT. The CDR3 is 12 amino acids. The CDR3 bases are TGTGCCAGCAGCCCTATCTCCTACGAGCAGTACTTC. Its protein product is CASSPISYEQYF.

This chain connects TRBV7-6 to TRBJ2-1; no clear D. V lost 1 base to trimming and J lost 0 bases, with 7 bases between them. The germline CDR1 and CDR2 sequences are SGHVS and FNYEAQ. CDR3 size: 15 residues. The CDR3 DNA follows: TGTGCCAGCAGCTTAGAAATGAGCTCCTACAATGAGCAGTTCTTC. Protein sequence: CASSLEMSSYNEQFF.

The V call is TRBV2, the J call TRBJ2-7, with 8 bases matching TRBD1. Germline lookup yields CDR1 SNHLY and CDR2 FYNNEI. V lost 5 bases to trimming and J lost 4 bases; unmatched junction nucleotides: 10. The CDR3 covers 15 residues. The CDR3 bases are TGTGCCAGCAGTAACAGGGGGTTCCCGAGGTACGAGCAGTACTTC. Translating it yields CASSNRGFPRYEQYF.

This sequence joins TRBV7-2 and TRBJ2-3, with 12 bases aligning to TRBD2. The CDR3 runs 17 residues. J lost 0 bases, V lost 5 bases, and 6 bases had no gene match. Per the germline V gene, CDR1 is SGHTA and CDR2 is FQGNSA. This CDR3 is CASSPGLAGASTDTQYF. CDR3 DNA: TGTGCCAGCAGCCCGGGACTAGCGGGCGCTAGCACAGATACGCAGTATTTT. Complete variable domain (other parts from reference TRBV7-2 and TRBJ2-3): GAGVSQSPSNKVTEKGKDVELRCDPISGHTALYWYRQSLGQGLEFLIYFQGNSAPDKSGLPSDRFSAERTGGSVSTLTIQRTQQEDSAVYLCASSPGLAGASTDTQYFGPGTRLTVL.